This TCR beta chain was found in a study of blood T cell repertoires in COVID-19. Seattle's cohort entered during active infection and was followed longitudinally. Germline V gene sequence: CDR1 SEHNR, CDR2 FQNEAQ (reference sequence). With V trimmed by 1 base and J by 4 bases, 8 bases remained unmatched. The CDR3 is 17 residues long. TCRdb keeps only in-frame clones here, not all; method: immunoSEQ multiplex PCR. The sample records about 150,000 clones, around 75% being singletons. Material: peripheral blood. This TCR came from a woman in her 70s with COVID-19, enrolled during active disease. This rearrangement joins TRBV7-9 to TRBJ2-5; 11 bases match TRBD1. The CDR3 sequence: CASSLGTGGSVPETQYF. CDR3 DNA sequence: TGTGCCAGCAGCTTAGGGACAGGGGGCAGCGTCCCAGAGACCCAGTACTTC.